A single sample gave rise to the 8 T cell receptor beta chains below, sequenced in a study of prognosis after radiotherapy for stage I lung cancer. Amplicons of TCR beta CDR3 were generated from genomic DNA by two-round multiplex PCR. Amplification in first-round PCR relied on primers specific to each TRBV and TRBJ gene. TCRdb re-derived calls from the multiplex PCR reads in MiXCR, one entry per CDR3 protein. The table includes around 30,000 distinct CDR3 sequences, approximately 32% detected once. Sequenced here: PBMCs, sampled before or after stereotactic body radiation therapy (not recorded which). All receptors come from a donor aged 50 or older with non-small cell lung cancer.

This chain connects TRBV10-3 to TRBJ2-7; D tentatively fits TRBD1 or TRBD2 (5 bases each). Per germline, CDR1 ENHRY and CDR2 SYGVKD. V lost 3 bases and J 5 bases, leaving 17 bases between the germline ends. This CDR3 comprises 15 residues. In DNA form, the CDR3 reads TGTGCCATCAGTGATGTACGGGGCGATTTCCACGAGCAGTACTTC. The encoded protein is CAISDVRGDFHEQYF.

At least ten counts were recorded for this clonotype. The rearrangement links TRBV30 to TRBJ2-1; 10 positions agree with TRBD2. V was pared by 1 base and J by 4 bases, with 4 bases of the junction left unmatched. Germline CDR1 is GTSNPN and CDR2 is SVGIG (reference sequence). The CDR3 has 15 residues. CDR3 bases: TGTGCCTGGAGTGCTGCTAGCGGGGGTTACAATGAGCAGTTCTTC. Its protein is CAWSAASGGYNEQFF.

This clonotype was seen at least ten times. This chain joins TRBV12-3 or TRBV12-4 and TRBJ1-1, with D unresolved. Trimming took 6 bases from V and 2 from J, leaving 10 bases between them. CDR3 length: 13 residues. CDR3 sequence: CASSPWGNTEAFF. CDR3 DNA sequence: TGTGCCAGCAGCCCATGGGGTAACACTGAAGCTTTCTTT.

In this sample, this clonotype turned up many times. This chain joins TRBV4-2 and TRBJ2-5; 11 bases align to TRBD2. Germline V gene sequence: CDR1 LGHNA, CDR2 YNFKEQ. This CDR3 has 18 amino acids. The V gene end was trimmed by 1 base and the J gene end by 1 base; junction bases not matched to a gene: 8. CDR3 sequence: CASSQVSPSGGIQETQYF. CDR3 DNA: TGTGCCAGCAGCCAAGTTTCCCCTAGCGGGGGGATCCAAGAGACCCAGTACTTC.

This clonotype was found a few times. The V and J genes are TRBV6-4 and TRBJ2-1, with D possibly being TRBD2 (6 bases). The CDR3 is 16 residues long. The ends were cut back, 4 bases at V and 0 bases at J, with 13 bases in the middle. Germline V gives CDR1 MRHNA, CDR2 SNTAGT. CDR3 DNA sequence: TGTGCCAGCAGTGCAGAGCCCGGGGGCTCCTACAATGAGCAGTTCTTC. Amino acid sequence: CASSAEPGGSYNEQFF.

V is TRBV11-2 and J is TRBJ2-7, with a possible D match to TRBD1 (5 bases). This CDR3 region has 14 residues. V was pared by 8 bases and J by 10 bases, with 24 bases between. The germline CDR1 and CDR2 sequences are SGHAT and FQNNGV. CDR3 protein: CASAAWGHTYYQYF. CDR3 sequence (DNA): TGTGCCAGCGCCGCGTGGGGCCATACCTACTATCAGTACTTC.

V usage is TRBV19 and J usage is TRBJ2-1, with TRBD1 matching over 7 bases. This CDR3 contains 16 residues. The trim removed 6 bases at V and 5 bases at J, leaving 13 bases unmatched. From germline, CDR1 is LNHDA and CDR2 SQIVND (reference sequence). This CDR3 reads CASSTTGTCSHNEQFF. For the CDR3, the DNA is TGTGCCAGTAGCACGACAGGGACATGTTCCCACAATGAGCAGTTCTTC.

This clonotype has at least ten counts. CDR3 region: CASSFNRDTEAFF. As DNA, the CDR3 is TGTGCCAGCAGCTTCAATAGGGACACTGAAGCTTTCTTT. The chain couples TRBV5-5 to TRBJ1-1; D not resolved. Germline V gives CDR1 SGHKS, CDR2 YYEKEE (reference sequence). Trimming shortened V by 2 bases and J by 3 bases, and 8 bases separated the two germline ends. The CDR3 runs 13 residues. The full variable domain, in which reference TRBV5-5 and TRBJ1-1 provide the parts outside the CDR3, is DAGVTQSPTHLIKTRGQQVTLRCSPISGHKSVSWYQQVLGQGPQFIFQYYEKEERGRGNFPDRFSARQFPNYSSELNVNALLLGDSALYLCASSFNRDTEAFFGQGTRLTVV.